This TCR beta chain was sequenced during a study of radiation and T cells in renal cell carcinoma. Germline V gene sequence: CDR1 SGHRS, CDR2 YFSETQ. The V end lost 1 base, the J end lost 7 bases, and 3 bases lay between the germline ends. The CDR3 runs to 11 residues. This clone turned up a few times. This sample's time point: blood 4 weeks post-SBRT, at nephrectomy. Noted treatment: 15 Gy SBRT to primary tumor, nephrectomy 4 weeks later. The tumor was a clear cell renal cell carcinoma. Using immunoSEQ multiplex PCR, the repertoire was profiled, and TCRdb retains in-frame clones only, with some absent. This sample has around 170,000 clones; 88% occur once, and the top ten carry about 10%.

This TCR was recovered from a woman aged 50 to 60 with renal cell carcinoma. The V call is TRBV5-1, the J call TRBJ2-1; D call uncertain. This material consisted of blood, taken from a patient whose treatment included radiotherapy and nephrectomy. CDR3 amino acids: CASSLLNEQFF. Written as DNA, the CDR3 is TGCGCCAGCAGCTTGCTGAATGAGCAGTTCTTC.